This T cell receptor beta chain stems from a study of CD8 T cells in ankylosing spondylitis. Findings and caveats of the study: Earlier reports found some motif variants in synovial fluid and blood in reactive arthritis. The study identified a TCR beta motif of several highly homologous variants that appeared characteristic of ankylosing spondylitis blood. The authors found the disease-linked clones to be CD8+ and relatively rare in peripheral blood. Reports say disease-linked clones showed up significantly more in matched ankylosing spondylitis synovial fluid.

This clonotype occurred a few times. Its specificity is unknown. Making the TCR beta libraries involved quantitative 5'-RACE with molecular barcodes. TCRdb used MiXCR to reprocess the 5' RACE reads, holding one entry per CDR3 protein. The sample yields roughly 700,000 distinct CDR3 sequences, 15% to 20% seen once. The CDR3 runs to 14 residues. CDR1 and CDR2 (germline): LGHNA, YSLEER. The V gene end was trimmed by 8 bases and the J gene end by 7 bases; junction bases not matched to a gene: 8. Sequencing used blood, either unsorted or a sorted T cell fraction (not recorded which). The V call is TRBV4-3, the J call TRBJ1-5, with 10 nucleotides matching TRBD1. This TCR came from a male donor with ankylosing spondylitis. CDR3 sequence: CASGDRGGGQPQHF. As DNA, the CDR3 is TGCGCCAGCGGGGACAGGGGAGGAGGCCAGCCCCAGCATTTT.